Following are 14 T cell receptor beta chains from one sample sequenced in a study of shared clonotypes between healthy human individuals. TCRdb's copy holds only in-frame clones and misses some; the assay was immunoSEQ multiplex PCR. The sample shows about 1 million clones, about 75% of them seen only once. The sample comprised memory CD4+ T cells sorted from blood. The subset was: CD45RA-negative fraction. The receptors were gathered from a man in his late teens or twenties in good health.

CDR3 sequence reads: CAIRGPGESETQYF. The DNA for the CDR3 is TGTGCCATCAGGGGGCCAGGGGAATCGGAGACCCAGTACTTC. The V call is TRBV10-3, the J call TRBJ2-5, with D possibly being TRBD1 (6 bases). Germline CDR1 reads ENHRY; CDR2 reads SYGVKD. Trimming took 6 bases from V and 5 from J, leaving 16 bases between them. CDR3 length: 14 residues.

As DNA, the CDR3 is TGTGCCAGCAGATTCCGGGCCGCCGTCCCAGAGACCCAGTACTTC. Translation: CASRFRAAVPETQYF. The chain has TRBV6-1 and TRBJ2-5; D is unresolved. Germline CDR1 reads MNHNS; CDR2 reads SASEGT. The CDR3 loop spans 15 amino acids. V was shortened by 6 bases and J by 4 bases, with 18 bases between the two germline ends.

The V and J genes are TRBV6-1 and TRBJ2-1; D is ambiguous. The V end was cut by 1 base, the J end by 0 bases, with 7 bases between. In germline, CDR1 is MNHNS, CDR2 SASEGT. This CDR3 comprises 15 residues. This CDR3 is CASSEGGFSYNEQFF. The DNA for the CDR3 is TGTGCCAGCAGTGAAGGAGGATTCTCCTACAATGAGCAGTTCTTC.

V gene TRBV21-1 combines with J gene TRBJ2-7; the table's D call, TRBD1, was not checked against the DNA. TRBV21-1 is a pseudogene. The CDR3 length is 14 residues. As DNA, the CDR3 is TGTGCCAGCGCCCGACAGGCCCGCTCCTACGAGCAGTACTTC. This encodes CASARQARSYEQYF.

This clone is a singleton in its sample. The chain combines TRBV28 with TRBJ2-3; D perhaps matches TRBD1 (6 bases). CDR1 is MDHEN, CDR2 SYDVKM, per germline. V dropped 6 bases and J dropped 3 bases, with 10 bases sitting between them. The CDR3 loop spans 13 amino acids. This CDR3 reads CASSPGQTDTQYF. CDR3 bases: TGTGCCAGCAGCCCCGGACAGACAGATACGCAGTATTTT.

The rearrangement links TRBV28 to TRBJ1-1; D gene unclear. Germline V lookup: CDR1 MDHEN, CDR2 SYDVKM. Between the trimmed V and J ends, which lost 1 base and 1 base, there was a span of 7 bases. The CDR3 contains 14 residues. The CDR3 loop is CASSLFPENTEAFF. CDR3 sequence (DNA): TGTGCCAGCAGTTTATTCCCTGAGAACACTGAAGCTTTCTTT.

A few counts support this clone. This CDR3 is also generated by other DNA sequences in the sample. This sequence joins TRBV5-1 and TRBJ1-5; D remains ambiguous. The CDR3 is 13 residues long. CDR1 is SGHRS and CDR2 is YFSETQ in the germline V gene. V lost 0 bases and J 4 bases, leaving 5 bases between the germline ends. CDR3 region: CASSLDGNQPQHF. The CDR3 DNA sequence: TGCGCCAGCAGCTTGGACGGGAATCAGCCCCAGCATTTT.

Only one count was recorded for this clone. CDR3 in DNA: TGCGCCAGCAGCCATGGAGACGTCAGAGGGAACACCGGGGAGCTGTTTTTT. Amino acids: CASSHGDVRGNTGELFF. This chain joins TRBV4-1 and TRBJ2-2; D is unresolved. V gave up 3 bases and J gave up 1 base, with 15 bases separating them. This CDR3 is built from 17 residues. Per the germline V gene, CDR1 is MGHRA and CDR2 is YSYEKL.

The chain uses TRBV11-2 and TRBJ2-7; 10 positions agree with TRBD1. The CDR3 contains 14 residues. J lost 7 bases, V lost 7 bases, and 10 bases had no gene match. Germline V gives CDR1 SGHAT, CDR2 FQNNGV. CDR3 amino acids: CASNPPGQGWEQYF. CDR3 in DNA: TGTGCCAGCAACCCCCCGGGACAGGGGTGGGAGCAGTACTTC.

This chain uses TRBV11-2 with TRBJ2-7; a possible D gene is TRBD2 (5 bases). The J call is uncertain, as TRBJ2-5 better fits the DNA end. Germline CDR1 SGHAT, CDR2 FQNNGV. The CDR3 extends over 14 amino acids. CDR3 DNA: TGTGCCAGCAGCGCAGGAGGAGTGAGGGAGACCCAGTACTTC. Translation gives CASSAGGVRETQYF.

V and J are TRBV19 and TRBJ2-7; the D gene is possibly TRBD1 (5 bases). This CDR3 is built from 13 residues. The V gene lost 4 bases and the J gene lost 3 bases, with 10 bases spanning the gap. CDR1 LNHDA and CDR2 SQIVND come from the germline V gene (reference sequence). The DNA for the CDR3 is TGTGCCAGTAGTACAGGGTCTGGCTACGAGCAGTACTTC. This encodes CASSTGSGYEQYF.

The chain employs TRBV21-1 and TRBJ1-4. TRBV21-1 is given as a pseudogene. The CDR3 extends over 16 amino acids. The CDR3 region has the DNA TGTGCCAGCAGCATTACCAGATGGGCAACTAATGAAAAACTGTTTTTT. Protein sequence: CASSITRWATNEKLFF.

The rearrangement joins TRBV6-5 to TRBJ1-1; 9 nucleotides line up with TRBD1. With 6 bases clipped from V and 0 bases from J, the junction kept 2 bases outside the gene matches. Germline CDR1 and CDR2: MNHEY and SVGAGI. The length of the CDR3 is 14 residues. The CDR3 DNA sequence: TGTGCCAGCAGACAGGGGGCCATGAACACTGAAGCTTTCTTT. This encodes CASRQGAMNTEAFF.

To note about this clone: This sample includes further DNA sequences coding for the same CDR3. The J gene is TRBJ1-3, the V gene TRBV7-3; D is ambiguous. V was shortened by 5 bases and J by 0 bases, with 8 bases between the two germline ends. Germline lookup yields CDR1 SGHTA and CDR2 FQGTGA. The CDR3 is made up of 14 amino acids. The CDR3 sequence: CASSPDNSGNTIYF. As DNA, the CDR3 is TGTGCCAGCAGCCCAGACAACTCTGGAAACACCATATATTTT. The full variable domain, in which reference TRBV7-3 and TRBJ1-3 provide the parts outside the CDR3, is GAGVSQTPSNKVTEKGKYVELRCDPISGHTALYWYRQSLGQGPEFLIYFQGTGAADDSGLPNDRFFAVRPEGSVSTLKIQRTERGDSAVYLCASSPDNSGNTIYFGEGSWLTVV.